This T cell receptor beta chain derives from a study of blood T cell repertoires in COVID-19. Turning to the study itself: Researchers got acute and convalescent COVID-19 samples from the United States, Italy and Spain. The analysed material was cDNA or gDNA that came from T cells, B-cell-depleted T cells, or PBMCs.

All enrollees were roughly 18 to 90 years old and from 20 to 30 US areas. Germline V lookup: CDR1 MDHEN, CDR2 SYDVKM. The CDR3 runs 14 residues. V lost 4 bases, J lost 8 bases, and 2 bases stayed unmatched. Libraries were prepared by immunoSEQ multiplex PCR; TCRdb keeps only in-frame clonotypes and omits some of them. The repertoire holds 350,000 to 400,000 clones, with 70% to 90% as singletons. This TCR came from a middle-aged man in a cohort exposed to, infected with or recovered from COVID-19 (not recorded which). The sequencing sample was made of PBMCs or T cells enriched from blood (not recorded which). The V and J genes are TRBV28 and TRBJ1-6; 10 bases map to TRBD1. The CDR3 protein is CASSSGTGDSPLHF. DNA of the CDR3: TGTGCCAGCAGTTCCGGGACAGGGGATTCACCCCTCCACTTT.